What follows are 25 T cell receptor beta chains derived from one specimen sequenced in a study of T cells expressing NK-cell markers. Following a re-call of the 5' RACE reads, TCRdb has one entry per CDR3 protein and lacks DNA. This table holds about 370,000 distinct CDR3 sequences. Sequencing was carried out using blood T cells: a sorted CD56 or NKG2C T cell subset, CD4+ or CD8+ T cells, or bulk PBMC T cells (not recorded which). The receptors here all came from a woman aged 45-59 years in good health.

V is TRBV5-6 and J is TRBJ2-2. The CDR3 is 14 residues long. Germline V gene data show CDR1 as SGHDT and CDR2 as YYEEEE. CDR3 protein: CASSLEVKTGELFF.

The chain is built from TRBV20-1 and TRBJ2-5; TCRdb's assignment of TRBD2 cannot be checked, as there is no DNA. Per the germline V gene, CDR1 is DFQATT and CDR2 is SNEGSKA (reference sequence). The CDR3 covers 15 residues. The CDR3 region is CSARKAGVPQETQYF.

The chain uses TRBV11-2 and TRBJ2-1; TCRdb names TRBD2, which stays unverified in the absence of DNA. This CDR3 is built from 13 residues. The V gene's germline CDR1 is SGHAT and CDR2 FQNNGV. CDR3 region: CASTYAAVNEQFF.

The V and J genes are TRBV5-6 and TRBJ2-3; TCRdb calls TRBD2, which cannot be checked without DNA. In germline, CDR1 is SGHDT, CDR2 YYEEEE. CDR3 size: 17 residues. The chain's CDR3 is CASSLRREFIGTDTQYF.

J is TRBJ2-3 and V is TRBV7-9; TCRdb reports TRBD2, a call that lacks DNA to check it against. The germline V gene encodes CDR1 SEHNR and CDR2 FQNEAQ (reference sequence). The CDR3 is 17 residues long. CDR3 sequence reads: CASSLGGLARYRDTQYF.

This sequence joins TRBV6-5 and TRBJ2-3; TCRdb's D gene call, TRBD2, goes unchecked for lack of DNA. Germline V gene sequence: CDR1 MNHEY, CDR2 SVGAGI. The CDR3 is made up of 16 amino acids. The CDR3 sequence: CASSFNQREQGDTQYF.

The chain recombines TRBV30 with TRBJ2-2; TCRdb's D gene call, TRBD1, goes unchecked for lack of DNA. Germline CDR1 and CDR2: GTSNPN and SVGIG (reference sequence). The CDR3 runs 16 residues. CDR3 protein: CAWSVLGGLRTGELFF. Using reference TRBV30 and TRBJ2-2 for the parts outside the CDR3, the full variable domain is SQTIHQWPATLVQPVGSPLSLECTVEGTSNPNLYWYRQAAGRGLQLLFYSVGIGQISSEVPQNLSASRPQDRQFILSSKKLLLSDSGFYLCAWSVLGGLRTGELFFGEGSRLTVL.

J is TRBJ2-6 and V is TRBV27; TCRdb calls TRBD1, which cannot be checked without DNA. The CDR3 consists of 17 residues. Per germline, CDR1 MNHEY and CDR2 SMNVEV (reference sequence). CDR3 loop: CASSNPPPGTGANVLTF.

The chain couples TRBV5-1 to TRBJ2-1; TCRdb returns TRBD2, unconfirmable since there is no DNA. This CDR3 contains 16 residues. The germline V gene has CDR1 SGHRS and CDR2 YFSETQ. The CDR3 loop reads CASSFLAGGQDNEQFF. Complete variable domain (other parts from reference TRBV5-1 and TRBJ2-1): KAGVTQTPRYLIKTRGQQVTLSCSPISGHRSVSWYQQTPGQGLQFLFEYFSETQRNKGNFPGRFSGRQFSNSRSEMNVSTLELGDSALYLCASSFLAGGQDNEQFFGPGTRLTVL.

The chain has TRBV3-1 and TRBJ1-1; TCRdb gives TRBD1 as the D gene, but with no DNA this cannot be confirmed. The V gene's germline CDR1 is LGHDT and CDR2 YNNKEL (reference sequence). The CDR3 is 14 amino acids. CDR3 amino acids: CASSPNTGNAEAFF.

The CDR3 reads CASSFEGLAGLSSYEQYF. This sequence joins TRBV12-3 or TRBV12-4 and TRBJ2-7; TCRdb picks TRBD2, but there is no DNA to check that call. This CDR3 has 18 residues.

The chain combines TRBV20-1 with TRBJ2-3; the D call from TCRdb, TRBD1, cannot be confirmed without DNA. The CDR3 contains 12 residues. The germline V gene encodes CDR1 DFQATT and CDR2 SNEGSKA (reference sequence). The CDR3 loop is CSASRRVDTQYF.

This chain joins TRBV30 and TRBJ2-2; absent DNA, TCRdb's TRBD2 call cannot be checked. Germline CDR1 GTSNPN, CDR2 SVGIG (reference sequence). The CDR3 runs 12 residues. Here the CDR3 reads CARDGRAGELFF.

This chain links TRBV6-6 with TRBJ1-1; the D call of TRBD1 rests on TCRdb alone, since no DNA is present to check it. Germline CDR1 and CDR2: MNHNY and SVGAGI (reference sequence). This CDR3 region has 18 residues. The CDR3 is CASSYSVRFRAGDTEAFF.

The chain joins TRBV27 to TRBJ1-4; the TRBD1 assignment by TCRdb is unverifiable without DNA. This CDR3 is 13 amino acids long. Germline assignment: CDR1 MNHEY and CDR2 SMNVEV (reference sequence). CDR3 loop: CASSSGEVRKLFF.

The chain combines TRBV7-9 with TRBJ2-5; no DNA is available, so the TRBD2 call from TCRdb remains unchecked. This CDR3 contains 16 residues. Germline CDR1 reads SEHNR; CDR2 reads FQNEAQ (reference sequence). The CDR3 region is CASLSGLAGGGETQYF.

The gene calls are TRBV12-3 or TRBV12-4 and TRBJ2-1; TCRdb proposes TRBD1, but this gene call is untestable without DNA. The CDR3 is made up of 14 amino acids. The CDR3 is CASSGQGAANEQFF.

The V call is TRBV2, the J call TRBJ2-1; TCRdb selects TRBD2, and the lack of DNA leaves this call unchecked. The CDR3 has 12 residues. From germline, CDR1 is SNHLY and CDR2 FYNNEI. This CDR3 reads CASTSGYNEQFF.

The V and J genes are TRBV20-1 and TRBJ2-1; TCRdb reports TRBD2, a call that lacks DNA to check it against. The CDR3 loop spans 12 amino acids. The germline gives CDR1 DFQATT, CDR2 SNEGSKA (reference sequence). The CDR3 here is CSASGTSFLPFF.

Here the CDR3 reads CASSLNTGGETQYF. The chain couples TRBV12-3 or TRBV12-4 to TRBJ2-5. CDR3 length equals 14 residues.

The chain's CDR3 is CASSFGPNQPQHF. The rearrangement joins TRBV12-3 or TRBV12-4 to TRBJ1-5. The CDR3 runs 13 residues.

CDR3 region: CASSQVAGAGELFF. The gene calls are TRBV4-1 and TRBJ2-2; TCRdb selects TRBD2, and the lack of DNA leaves this call unchecked. The CDR3 contains 14 residues. The germline CDR1 and CDR2 sequences are MGHRA and YSYEKL.

The rearrangement joins TRBV12-3 or TRBV12-4 to TRBJ1-1; TCRdb indicates TRBD1, and absent DNA this call remains unverified. The CDR3 is 12 amino acids. This CDR3 is CASNTDRGEAFF.

The V and J genes are TRBV4-1 and TRBJ2-1; the D call of TRBD1 rests on TCRdb alone, since no DNA is present to check it. Germline V gene sequence: CDR1 MGHRA, CDR2 YSYEKL. The CDR3 is 15 amino acids. This CDR3 reads CASSPDRGLGNEQFF.

This chain links TRBV20-1 with TRBJ2-7; TCRdb calls TRBD1, which cannot be checked without DNA. The length of the CDR3 is 14 residues. Germline CDR1 is DFQATT and CDR2 is SNEGSKA (reference sequence). The CDR3 loop is CSARPGTVSYEQYF.